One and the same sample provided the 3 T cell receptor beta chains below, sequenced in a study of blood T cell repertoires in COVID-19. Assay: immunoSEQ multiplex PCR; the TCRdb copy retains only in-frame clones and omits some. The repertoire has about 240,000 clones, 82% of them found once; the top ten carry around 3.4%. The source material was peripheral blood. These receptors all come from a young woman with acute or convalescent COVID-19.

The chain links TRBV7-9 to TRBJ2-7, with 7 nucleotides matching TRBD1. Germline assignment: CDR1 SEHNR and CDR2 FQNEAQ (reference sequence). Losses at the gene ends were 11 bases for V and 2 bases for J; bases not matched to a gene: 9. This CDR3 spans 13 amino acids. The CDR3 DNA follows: TGTGCCTGCACCGGGACAGAGCCCTACGAGCAGTACTTC. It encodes CACTGTEPYEQYF.

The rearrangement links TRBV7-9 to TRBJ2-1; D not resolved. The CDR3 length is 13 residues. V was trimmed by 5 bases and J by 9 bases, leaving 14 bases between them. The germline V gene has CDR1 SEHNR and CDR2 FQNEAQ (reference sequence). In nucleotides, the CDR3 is TGTGCCAGCAGCCCTGATGGGCGTAGTGAGCAGTTCTTC. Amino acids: CASSPDGRSEQFF.

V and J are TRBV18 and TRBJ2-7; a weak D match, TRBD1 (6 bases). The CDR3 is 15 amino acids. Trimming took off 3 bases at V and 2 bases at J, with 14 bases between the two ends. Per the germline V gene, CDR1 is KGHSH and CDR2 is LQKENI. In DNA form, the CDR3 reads TGTGCCAGCTCACCTGGACAGAAAAACCCCTACGAGCAGTACTTC. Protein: CASSPGQKNPYEQYF.